A selection of T cell receptor beta chains follows, all from one sample in a study of response to subunit inactivated influenza vaccine. TCRdb ran MiXCR on the RT-PCR reads and lists one entry per CDR3 protein. This table holds roughly 550,000 distinct CDR3 sequences, under 25% found once. The sample was also reused in another study, on T cells expressing NK-cell markers.

Material: CD4+ T cells sorted from PBMCs, obtained roughly 12 days after vaccination. The origin of the receptors is a man between 45 and 60 years old who received an inactivated influenza vaccine. Each CDR3 is given with its conserved first and last residue. A D gene is named only where the DNA matches it firmly. Clone sizes are given selectively: once, few, many, or a class where the clone is expanded.

D	V	size	J	CDR3	DNA
-	TRBV7-2	-	TRBJ2-5	CASTARGMETQYF	TGTGCCAGCACCGCAAGGGGAATGGAGACCCAGTACTTC
-	TRBV30	-	TRBJ1-1	CAWRAWDTEAFF	TGTGCCTGGAGAGCATGGGACACTGAAGCTTTCTTT
TRBD2	TRBV7-9	few	TRBJ2-2	CASSASGPNTGELFF	TGTGCCAGCAGCGCTAGCGGACCGAACACCGGGGAGCTGTTTTTT
-	TRBV6-2/TRBV6-3	-	TRBJ1-2	CASSYGRADGYTF	TGTGCCAGCAGTTATGGCAGGGCGGATGGCTACACCTTC
-	TRBV19	once	TRBJ1-5	CASSAGSQNQPQHF	TGTGCCAGTAGTGCAGGGTCGCAGAATCAGCCCCAGCATTTT
TRBD1	TRBV20-1	-	TRBJ2-5	CSARDARGQWETQYF	TGCAGTGCTAGAGATGCAAGGGGACAGTGGGAGACCCAGTACTTC
-	TRBV5-1	-	TRBJ2-1	CASALSGGSSGNEQFF	TGCGCCAGCGCCCTTTCGGGCGGATCAAGCGGGAATGAGCAGTTCTTC
-	TRBV29-1	-	TRBJ1-1	CSVSNTEAFF	TGCAGCGTATCGAACACTGAAGCTTTCTTT
TRBD2	TRBV29-1	few	TRBJ2-1	CSSSGGYNEQFF	TGCAGCTCTTCCGGGGGGTACAATGAGCAGTTCTTC
TRBD1	TRBV5-5	few	TRBJ1-6	CASRGGQGDNSPLHF	TGTGCCAGCAGGGGAGGACAGGGTGATAATTCACCCCTCCACTTT
-	TRBV20-1	-	TRBJ2-1	CSARSQIRYNEQFF	TGCAGTGCTAGGTCCCAGATCCGATACAATGAGCAGTTCTTC
-	TRBV3-1	few	TRBJ2-3	CASSSISRSTDTQYF	TGTGCCAGCAGCTCTATTAGTCGTAGCACAGATACGCAGTATTTT
-	TRBV20-1	-	TRBJ2-7	CSARDLTSYEQYF	TGCAGTGCTAGAGATCTGACCTCCTACGAGCAGTACTTC
TRBD1	TRBV7-9	few	TRBJ1-6	CASSHWTGDSPLHF	TGTGCCAGCAGCCATTGGACAGGGGATTCACCCCTCCACTTT
TRBD1	TRBV20-1	few	TRBJ2-3	CSARTGAESTGTQYF	TGCAGTGCAAGAACAGGGGCCGAGTCCACTGGTACGCAGTATTTT
TRBD2	TRBV7-2	-	TRBJ2-3	CASSLAGAGGATDTQYF	TGTGCCAGCAGCTTAGCGGGAGCGGGGGGAGCCACAGATACGCAGTATTTT
-	TRBV10-3	-	TRBJ1-2	CAISEWGGYGYTF	TGTGCCATCAGTGAGTGGGGGGGGTATGGCTACACCTTC
TRBD1	TRBV12-3/TRBV12-4	-	TRBJ2-7	CASSSGTGGNEQYF	TGTGCCAGCAGTTCCGGGACAGGGGGCAACGAGCAGTACTTC
-	TRBV5-1	few	TRBJ2-1	CASSLGAATSYNEQFF	TGCGCCAGCAGCCTAGGAGCGGCTACCTCCTACAATGAGCAGTTCTTC
TRBD1	TRBV7-2	-	TRBJ1-2	CASSLVGQPNYGYTF	TGTGCCAGCAGCTTAGTGGGACAGCCTAACTATGGCTACACCTTC
-	TRBV21-1	few	TRBJ2-1	CASSSPRCRYNEQFF	TGTGCCAGCAGCAGTCCCCGATGTAGATACAATGAGCAGTTCTTC
-	TRBV29-1	-	TRBJ2-7	CSVREGPSYEQYF	TGCAGCGTCAGAGAGGGTCCCTCCTACGAGCAGTACTTC
-	TRBV7-9	-	TRBJ1-1	CASSLQGTDTEAFF	TGTGCCAGCAGCCTACAGGGTACGGACACTGAAGCTTTCTTT
-	TRBV20-1	few	TRBJ2-2	CSARVSRGELFF	TGCAGTGCTAGAGTCAGTCGCGGGGAGCTGTTTTTT
TRBD1	TRBV29-1	once	TRBJ1-5	CSVGDRSNQPQHF	TGCAGCGTTGGGGACAGGAGCAATCAGCCCCAGCATTTT
-	TRBV12-3/TRBV12-4	-	TRBJ2-2	CASSLGLGAGELFF	TGTGCCAGCAGTTTGGGTTTGGGGGCCGGGGAGCTGTTTTTT
-	TRBV27	once	TRBJ1-4	CASSPRGVRGEKLFF	TGTGCCAGCAGTCCCCGGGGGGTCCGGGGGGAAAAACTGTTTTTT
-	TRBV20-1	-	TRBJ1-5	CSAWLGGMGVAQHF	TGCAGTGCTTGGTTAGGGGGGATGGGGGTGGCCCAGCATTTT
-	TRBV6-5	few	TRBJ1-5	CASSYLPRGYSNQPQHF	TGTGCCAGCAGTTATTTGCCAAGAGGGTATAGCAATCAGCCCCAGCATTTT
-	TRBV4-3	few	TRBJ1-6	CASSQEWGPDSPLHF	TGCGCCAGCAGCCAAGAATGGGGGCCGGATTCACCCCTCCACTTT
TRBD1	TRBV20-1	few	TRBJ2-7	CSARDDRGSIYEQYF	TGCAGTGCTAGAGACGACAGGGGGTCAATCTACGAGCAGTACTTC
-	TRBV3-1	-	TRBJ2-5	CASSQEAGTQYF	TGTGCCAGCAGCCAAGAAGCGGGTACCCAGTACTTC
-	TRBV7-2	-	TRBJ2-4	CASSLKGGERYIQYF	TGTGCCAGCAGCTTAAAGGGGGGAGAAAGGTACATTCAGTACTTC
-	TRBV5-1	-	TRBJ1-6	CASKAGDSPLHF	TGCGCCAGCAAAGCAGGGGATTCACCCCTCCACTTT
-	TRBV6-1	-	TRBJ2-1	CASSRRHNEQFF	TGTGCCAGCAGCCGACGACACAATGAGCAGTTCTTC
-	TRBV29-1	few	TRBJ1-1	CSAHLGTASQVF	TGCAGCGCTCACCTAGGGACCGCCTCGCAAGTCTTT
-	TRBV29-1	few	TRBJ2-1	CSVSQTVGEQFF	TGCAGCGTTAGTCAAACGGTGGGTGAGCAGTTCTTC
TRBD1	TRBV6-4	few	TRBJ2-7	CASRRSGQGPYEQYF	TGTGCCAGCAGAAGATCGGGACAGGGGCCCTACGAGCAGTACTTC
-	TRBV4-3	-	TRBJ2-5	CASSQGKGETQYF	TGCGCCAGCAGCCAAGGGAAAGGGGAGACCCAGTACTTC
-	TRBV20-1	-	TRBJ2-1	CSATDHNEQFF	TGCAGTGCTACCGACCACAATGAGCAGTTCTTC
-	TRBV12-3/TRBV12-4	few	TRBJ2-3	CASTPRGVSTDTQYF	TGTGCCAGCACCCCTAGGGGGGTCAGCACAGATACGCAGTATTTT
TRBD1	TRBV7-8	few	TRBJ1-3	CASSLGVVGTAGNTIYF	TGTGCCAGCAGCTTAGGAGTCGTTGGGACAGCTGGAAACACCATATATTTT
-	TRBV5-1	-	TRBJ2-7	CASSHSDPTQYEQYF	TGCGCCAGCAGCCACTCGGACCCTACGCAATACGAGCAGTACTTC
TRBD1	TRBV20-1	-	TRBJ2-7	CSAAGQGDYEQYF	TGCAGTGCCGCGGGACAGGGGGACTACGAGCAGTACTTC